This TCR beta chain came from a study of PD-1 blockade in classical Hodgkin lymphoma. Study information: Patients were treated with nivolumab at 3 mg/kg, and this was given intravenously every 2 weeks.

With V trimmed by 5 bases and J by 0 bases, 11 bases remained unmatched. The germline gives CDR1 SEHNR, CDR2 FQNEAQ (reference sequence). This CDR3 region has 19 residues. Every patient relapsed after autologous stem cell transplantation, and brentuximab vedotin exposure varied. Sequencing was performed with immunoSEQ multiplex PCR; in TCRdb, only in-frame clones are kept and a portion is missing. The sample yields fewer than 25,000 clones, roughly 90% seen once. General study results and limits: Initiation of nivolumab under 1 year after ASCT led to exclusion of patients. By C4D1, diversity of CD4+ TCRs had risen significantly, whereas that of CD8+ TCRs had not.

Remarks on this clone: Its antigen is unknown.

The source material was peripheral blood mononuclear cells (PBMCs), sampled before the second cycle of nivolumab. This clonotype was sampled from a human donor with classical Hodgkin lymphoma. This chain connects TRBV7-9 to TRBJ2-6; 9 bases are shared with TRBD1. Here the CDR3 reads CASSPWDRAVLSGANVLTF. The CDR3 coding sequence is TGTGCCAGCAGCCCATGGGACAGGGCCGTCCTCTCTGGGGCCAACGTCCTGACTTTC.